What follows describes a single TCR beta chain. The sample comes from a study of cytomegalovirus exposure and HLA in healthy donors. Amplification used 60 Vbeta primers and 13 Jbeta primers. The data were produced by immunoSEQ multiplex PCR, yet TCRdb's version contains in-frame clones alone and is incomplete. The sample table includes 150,000 to 200,000 clones. V lost 2 bases, J lost 5 bases, and 16 bases lay in between. The V gene's germline CDR1 is MNHEY and CDR2 SVGAGI. CDR3 length: 15 residues. This TCR was sampled from a woman aged 18 to 35 in good health and CMV-seropositive. Sample: PBMCs. The rearrangement joins TRBV6-5 to TRBJ2-7, with D possibly being TRBD2 (6 bases). CDR3 amino acids: CASSYGIRGGDEQYF. The CDR3 nucleotides are TGTGCCAGCAGTTACGGTATTCGGGGCGGGGACGAGCAGTACTTC.